A selection of T cell receptor beta chains follows, all from one sample in a study of preoperative IRX-2 immunotherapy in early breast cancer. Clones were sequenced by immunoSEQ multiplex PCR, and TCRdb holds only the in-frame ones, with some missing. The sample consists of around 30,000 clones, over 65% of them appearing once. This sample was obtained from a patient treated with IRX-2 immunotherapy. These receptors originate from a human donor with breast cancer. Both conserved end residues are part of each CDR3. The D gene is left open where the match is weak. Rows give clone size only sometimes, using once, few, many, or a class for an expanded clone.

v_gene	j_gene	d_gene	abundance	CDR3nt	CDR3aa
TRBV28	TRBJ1-2	.	.	TGTGCCAGCAGTTTTTCGAACTATGGCTACACCTTC	CASSFSNYGYTF
TRBV28	TRBJ1-5	.	.	TGTGCCAGCACCCCCGACAGTTTAAGGCCCCAGCATTTT	CASTPDSLRPQHF
TRBV29-1	TRBJ1-1	.	.	TGCAGCGTTGTGGGGGGGGTGAACACTGAAGCTTTCTTT	CSVVGGVNTEAFF
TRBV11-3	TRBJ2-2	.	.	TGTGCCAGCAGCTTGGGTTGGACAGCAATCACCGGGGAGCTGTTTTTT	CASSLGWTAITGELFF
TRBV15	TRBJ2-2	TRBD1	.	TGTGCCAGCAGCTTGCAAGGGGGCGGCACCGGGGAGCTGTTTTTT	CASSLQGGGTGELFF
TRBV23-1	TRBJ2-7	.	.	TGCGCCAGCAGCCCCGACGGGCAGGCCTACGAGCAGTACTTC	CASSPDGQAYEQYF
TRBV14	TRBJ2-2	.	.	TGTGCCAGCAGCCAAGGACAGATTAACACCGGGGAGCTGTTTTTT	CASSQGQINTGELFF
TRBV19	TRBJ2-7	.	.	TGTGCCAGTAGTATGCAAATTACCTACGAGCAGTACTTC	CASSMQITYEQYF
TRBV28	TRBJ2-3	.	.	TGTGCCAGCAGTTTGCCGCTAGTCGATACGCAGTATTTT	CASSLPLVDTQYF
TRBV19	TRBJ1-1	.	.	TGTGCCAGTAGTAGTTTGGTGGTCCTGAATACTGAAGCTTTCTTT	CASSSLVVLNTEAFF
TRBV29-1	TRBJ2-4	.	.	TGCAGCGTTGCCCCGACAGCTTCCTCCATTCAGTACTTC	CSVAPTASSIQYF
TRBV11-3	TRBJ2-2	.	.	TGTGCCAGCAGCTTACGGTGGGACACCCTATCGAACACCGGGGAGCTGTTTTTT	CASSLRWDTLSNTGELFF
TRBV11-3	TRBJ1-2	.	.	TGTGCCAGCAGCTTAAAAAGGCGGGGGGATAACTATGGCTACACCTTC	CASSLKRRGDNYGYTF
TRBV11-3	TRBJ2-5	.	.	TGTGCCAGCAGCTTAGAATGGCGGAAACGGGAGACCCAGTACTTC	CASSLEWRKRETQYF
TRBV5-1	TRBJ2-7	.	.	TGCGCCAGCAGCTCGAGGGACTGGCGCTACGAGCAGTACTTC	CASSSRDWRYEQYF
TRBV5-1	TRBJ2-2	.	.	TGCGCCAGCAGCTTGGAACCGGGACGGACGCTCGGGGAGCTGTTTTTT	CASSLEPGRTLGELFF
TRBV6-8	TRBJ2-7	TRBD1	few	TGTGCCAGCAGTTCCGACAGGGACCCGCGGGAGCAGTACTTC	CASSSDRDPREQYF
TRBV19	TRBJ1-2	.	.	TGTGCCACTGTCAGGTTAGGTGGCTACATCTTC	CATVRLGGYIF
TRBV6-8	TRBJ1-2	.	.	TGTGCCAGCAAAGAGCCCAATCCTTCGTACACCTTC	CASKEPNPSYTF
TRBV6-8	TRBJ2-1	.	.	TGTGCCAGCAGTGGCTCGCGACGCTCCTACAATGAGCAGTTCTTC	CASSGSRRSYNEQFF
TRBV29-1	TRBJ2-7	.	few	TGCAGCGTTTTAAGGTTAGGACAAGGGGGTTACGAGCAGTACTTC	CSVLRLGQGGYEQYF
TRBV6-8	TRBJ2-7	TRBD2	.	TGTGCCAGCGGGGCGGGAGTCGCCGAGCAGTACTTC	CASGAGVAEQYF
TRBV14	TRBJ2-3	TRBD1	few	TGTGCCAGCAGCACCGGGACAGGGGGCGCATGGGATACGCAGTATTTT	CASSTGTGGAWDTQYF
TRBV11-3	TRBJ2-2	.	.	TGTGCCAGCAGCCCCGGATTGAACACCGGGGAGCTGTTTTTT	CASSPGLNTGELFF
TRBV19	TRBJ1-2	.	.	TGTGCCAGTAGTCCCTCATTCTATGGCTACACCTTC	CASSPSFYGYTF
TRBV12-5	TRBJ1-2	.	.	TGTGCTAGTGGTTTTGACAGGATGGACTATGGCTACACCTTC	CASGFDRMDYGYTF
TRBV6-7	TRBJ2-7	.	.	TGTGCCAGCGGGGATTTCTACGAGCAGTACTTC	CASGDFYEQYF
TRBV15	TRBJ1-2	TRBD1	few	TGTGCCACCAGCGGGTCCCAGGGGGGCAACTATGGCTACACCTTC	CATSGSQGGNYGYTF
TRBV4-1	TRBJ2-6	.	.	TGCGCCAGCAGCCAAGAAGCGAGGCCTGGGGCCAACGTCCTGACTTTC	CASSQEARPGANVLTF